What follows are 14 T cell receptor beta chains derived from one specimen sequenced in a study of cytomegalovirus exposure and HLA in healthy donors. PCR employed 60 Vbeta and 13 Jbeta primers. Profiled with immunoSEQ multiplex PCR; TCRdb holds only in-frame clones, not every one. This table holds 100,000 or so clones, almost 70% found once. The material sequenced was PBMCs. The receptor set was obtained from a man under 40 in good health and CMV-seronegative.

The chain is built from TRBV5-6 and TRBJ2-4; D unresolved. The CDR3 totals 14 residues. The V gene's germline CDR1 is SGHDT and CDR2 YYEEEE. V lost 1 base and J 0 bases, leaving 5 bases between the germline ends. The CDR3 is CASSLYSAKNIQYF. DNA for the CDR3: TGTGCCAGCAGCTTGTACTCAGCCAAAAACATTCAGTACTTC.

V and J are TRBV7-2 and TRBJ2-7, with 9 bases fitting TRBD2. The J segment lost 7 bases and the V segment lost 3 bases, leaving 10 bases of the junction unmatched. Germline V gives CDR1 SGHTA, CDR2 FQGNSA. This CDR3 has 15 amino acids. The CDR3 DNA reads TGTGCCAGCAGCTTTACGGCGGGAGGGCCTTGGGAGCAGTACTTC. The encoded protein is CASSFTAGGPWEQYF.

This clone was counted only a few times. The chain links TRBV7-6 to TRBJ1-1; 7 nucleotides line up with TRBD1. The V gene end was trimmed by 5 bases and the J gene end by 4 bases; junction bases not matched to a gene: 7. Per the germline V gene, CDR1 is SGHVS and CDR2 is FNYEAQ. The CDR3 sequence is 14 residues long. CDR3 amino acids: CASSLSGGSTEAFF. The CDR3 DNA reads TGTGCCAGCAGCCTATCAGGGGGTAGCACTGAAGCTTTCTTT.

The genes are TRBV28 and TRBJ1-5; TRBD1 matches 7 bases. This CDR3 is built from 15 residues. The germline CDR1 and CDR2 sequences are MDHEN and SYDVKM. Trimming at V came to 7 bases and at J to 6 bases, leaving 12 bases not matched to a gene. CDR3 protein: CASTLTVTGSQPQHF. CDR3 nucleotides: TGTGCCAGCACCCTCACCGTGACAGGGAGTCAGCCCCAGCATTTT.

V and J are TRBV28 and TRBJ1-5; 9 bases are a match to TRBD1. Unmatched junction bases numbered 7, after V lost 4 bases and J lost 3 bases. CDR1 MDHEN and CDR2 SYDVKM come from the germline V gene. There are 16 residues in the CDR3. The DNA for the CDR3 is TGTGCCAGCAGTTCCCCGTACAGGGGGCACAATCAGCCCCAGCATTTT. This gives the protein CASSSPYRGHNQPQHF.

This clone has just one count. The rearrangement joins TRBV2 to TRBJ1-3; TRBD1 matches 8 bases. Trimming cost V 3 bases and J 0 bases; bases outside gene matches: 4. The CDR3 spans 16 residues. Germline V gives CDR1 SNHLY, CDR2 FYNNEI. In DNA form, the CDR3 reads TGTGCCAGCAGTGAGGTGGGACAGGTCTCTGGAAACACCATATATTTT. It is translated as CASSEVGQVSGNTIYF.

The chain has TRBV9 and TRBJ1-1, with D possibly being TRBD1 (5 bases). The CDR3 is 16 residues long. Germline V gene sequence: CDR1 SGDLS, CDR2 YYNGEE. V dropped 4 bases and J dropped 4 bases, with 20 bases sitting between them. Here the CDR3 reads CASSPPGTPRGTEAFF. CDR3 nucleotides: TGTGCCAGCAGCCCTCCCGGGACTCCACGGGGCACTGAAGCTTTCTTT.

This chain joins TRBV19 and TRBJ1-3; 7 bases agree with TRBD1. Trimming at V came to 5 bases and at J to 7 bases, leaving 11 bases not matched to a gene. This CDR3 comprises 15 residues. The V gene's germline CDR1 is LNHDA and CDR2 SQIVND (reference sequence). In DNA, the CDR3 is TGTGCCAGTAGTGGGGGACAGCGACGCAGGAACACCATATATTTT. Translated: CASSGGQRRRNTIYF.

The V gene is TRBV19, the J gene TRBJ2-1; weak D call: TRBD1 (6 bases). CDR1 LNHDA and CDR2 SQIVND come from the germline V gene (reference sequence). V lost 9 bases to trimming and J lost 7 bases, with 13 bases between them. CDR3 length: 12 residues. The CDR3 loop is CASTDRKNEQFF. CDR3 in DNA: TGTGCCAGCACCGACAGGAAGAATGAGCAGTTCTTC.

The chain carries TRBV5-1 and TRBJ1-3; D call uncertain. The V end was cut by 0 bases, the J end by 4 bases, with 8 bases between. Germline V gene lookup returns CDR1 SGHRS and CDR2 YFSETQ. The CDR3 loop spans 14 amino acids. In nucleotides, the CDR3 is TGCGCCAGCAGCTTGGTTGGGCCGGGAAACACCATATATTTT. The encoded protein is CASSLVGPGNTIYF.

The sample holds a few counts of this clone. The chain recombines TRBV28 with TRBJ1-1; D is uncertain. The CDR3 contains 13 residues. Trimming took off 4 bases at V and 4 bases at J, with 10 bases between the two ends. The germline V gene has CDR1 MDHEN and CDR2 SYDVKM. CDR3 nucleotide sequence: TGTGCCAGCAGTTCCCCGCCGAGCACTGAAGCTTTCTTT. Protein sequence: CASSSPPSTEAFF.

The CDR3 here is CASSVAGTSGVTDTQYF. CDR3 in DNA: TGCGCCAGCAGTGTCGCCGGGACTAGCGGAGTCACAGATACGCAGTATTTT. This chain uses TRBV10-1 with TRBJ2-3; TRBD2 matches at 11 bases. This CDR3 comprises 17 residues. V was pared by 4 bases and J by 2 bases, with 8 bases of the junction left unmatched. The germline V gene has CDR1 WNHNN and CDR2 SYGVQD (reference sequence).

The rearrangement joins TRBV5-4 to TRBJ1-1; TRBD1 matches at 7 bases. Germline CDR1 and CDR2: SGHNT and YYREEE (reference sequence). V gave up 4 bases and J gave up 6 bases; unmatched junction bases: 6. The CDR3 runs to 13 residues. As DNA, the CDR3 is TGTGCCAGCAGCAGGGGACAGCTGGCTGAAGCTTTCTTT. It yields the protein CASSRGQLAEAFF. Complete variable domain (other parts from reference TRBV5-4 and TRBJ1-1): ETGVTQSPTHLIKTRGQQVTLRCSSQSGHNTVSWYQQALGQGPQFIFQYYREEENGRGNFPPRFSGLQFPNYSSELNVNALELDDSALYLCASSRGQLAEAFFGQGTRLTVV.

V gene TRBV5-6 combines with J gene TRBJ2-3; 7 bases line up with TRBD1. Germline V gene data show CDR1 as SGHDT and CDR2 as YYEEEE. J gave up 4 bases and V 4 bases, and 12 bases lay outside the gene matches. The CDR3 sequence is 16 residues long. CDR3 bases: TGTGCCAGCAGCCTAATAGACAGGGTGGGTTCAGATACGCAGTATTTT. It encodes CASSLIDRVGSDTQYF.